Listed here are 15 T cell receptor beta chains from one sample, sequenced in a study of blood T cell repertoires in COVID-19. Data came from immunoSEQ multiplex PCR; TCRdb stores just in-frame clones and leaves some out. The sample lists about 89,000 clones, about 91% occurring once. The source material was peripheral blood. All receptors derive from a man in his fifties or sixties with acute or convalescent COVID-19.

Only one count was recorded for this clone. The rearrangement links TRBV5-1 to TRBJ2-5, with D perhaps TRBD2 (5 bases). CDR3 length equals 15 residues. Trimming stripped 0 bases from V and 4 bases from J, with 13 bases between. Germline V lookup: CDR1 SGHRS, CDR2 YFSETQ. The CDR3 spells CASSLAASSSETQYF. CDR3 nucleotide sequence: TGCGCCAGCAGCTTGGCGGCTAGCAGTTCAGAGACCCAGTACTTC.

The chain couples TRBV30 to TRBJ2-7, with 9 bases aligning to TRBD2. The CDR3 consists of 13 residues. CDR1 is GTSNPN and CDR2 is SVGIG in the germline V gene (reference sequence). V trimming: 5 bases; J trimming: 7 bases; junction bases outside the gene matches: 9. The CDR3 region has the DNA TGTGCCTGGTCAAAGCGGGGGGCGGGGGAGCAGTACTTC. Translating gives CAWSKRGAGEQYF.

This clone was observed a single time. V gene TRBV19 combines with J gene TRBJ1-3, with D uncertain. CDR3 length: 13 residues. The V gene's germline CDR1 is LNHDA and CDR2 SQIVND (reference sequence). The germline V and J ends were trimmed by 4 bases and 0 bases, with 4 bases remaining between them. CDR3 protein: CASSTVSGNTIYF. In DNA form, the CDR3 reads TGTGCCAGTAGTACAGTCTCTGGAAACACCATATATTTT.

This chain links TRBV28 with TRBJ2-4; TRBD1 aligns across 9 bases. This CDR3 has 18 amino acids. Germline values: CDR1 MDHEN, CDR2 SYDVKM. V gave up 3 bases and J gave up 7 bases; unmatched junction bases: 16. Written as DNA, the CDR3 is TGTGCCAGCAGTTTTAGGCCCCTTTCCGGGACAGGGCGGAACATTCAGTACTTC. It yields the protein CASSFRPLSGTGRNIQYF.

V usage is TRBV7-2 and J usage is TRBJ1-1, with 7 bases that match TRBD1. CDR3 size: 14 residues. The germline V gene encodes CDR1 SGHTA and CDR2 FQGNSA. V shed 4 bases, J shed 5 bases, and the junction held 7 bases outside the gene matches. The CDR3 DNA follows: TGTGCCAGCAGCTACAGGGGCCGACGAACTGAAGCTTTCTTT. Its translation: CASSYRGRRTEAFF.

The chain couples TRBV12-3 or TRBV12-4 to TRBJ1-2; D gene uncertain. This CDR3 region has 13 residues. Deletions cut 5 bases from V and 3 bases from J, with 10 bases between. CDR3 in DNA: TGTGCCAGCAGTCCCCCCACGGACTATGGCTACACCTTC. Its translation is CASSPPTDYGYTF.

The chain carries TRBV7-9 and TRBJ2-6; 12 bases map to TRBD2. Trimming at V came to 6 bases and at J to 4 bases, leaving 10 bases not matched to a gene. The germline gives CDR1 SEHNR, CDR2 FQNEAQ (reference sequence). The CDR3 is made up of 18 amino acids. The CDR3 DNA reads as TGTGCCAGCAGTCTCGCTAGCGGGAGGGCCGGCGGGGCCAACGTCCTGACTTTC. Its protein product is CASSLASGRAGGANVLTF.

This chain uses TRBV19 with TRBJ1-6; the match to TRBD1 covers 8 bases. The CDR3 runs 15 residues. In germline, CDR1 is LNHDA, CDR2 SQIVND (reference sequence). With V trimmed by 7 bases and J by 8 bases, 10 bases remained unmatched. The CDR3 DNA follows: TGTGCCAGTATTGAACAGGGGGGGACTGATTCACCCCTCCACTTT. Protein product: CASIEQGGTDSPLHF.

This clone occurred once. For the CDR3, the DNA is TGTGCCAGCAGTCCCCTGAGCAGGGGGCGAGGGGCCACTGAAGCTTTCTTT. Its protein product is CASSPLSRGRGATEAFF. This chain joins TRBV6-6 and TRBJ1-1; TRBD1 aligns across 8 bases. With 5 bases clipped from V and 4 bases from J, the junction kept 15 bases outside the gene matches. The CDR3 loop spans 17 amino acids. The germline V gene has CDR1 MNHNY and CDR2 SVGAGI (reference sequence).

The chain couples TRBV5-6 to TRBJ1-5; D not certain. The V and J ends lost 0 bases and 3 bases respectively, with 7 bases between them. The V gene's germline CDR1 is SGHDT and CDR2 YYEEEE. CDR3 size: 14 residues. The CDR3 loop is CASSLDGYNQPQHF. CDR3 coding DNA: TGTGCCAGCAGCTTGGACGGTTACAATCAGCCCCAGCATTTT.

The gene calls are TRBV14 and TRBJ1-2; a weak D match, TRBD1 (6 bases). This CDR3 has 15 residues. The germline CDR1 and CDR2 sequences are SGHDN and FVKESK. The V gene lost 0 bases and the J gene lost 4 bases, with 12 bases spanning the gap. CDR3 in amino acids: CASSQDQRGGYGYTF. The CDR3 region has the DNA TGTGCCAGCAGCCAAGATCAAAGGGGGGGCTATGGCTACACCTTC.

The chain recombines TRBV6-5 with TRBJ1-6, with D possibly matching TRBD1 (6 bases). This CDR3 spans 15 amino acids. The V end was cut by 6 bases, the J end by 3 bases, with 12 bases between. CDR1 is MNHEY, CDR2 SVGAGI, per germline. CDR3 residues: CASSLGAYYNSPLHF. CDR3 nucleotides: TGTGCCAGCAGCCTGGGGGCCTACTATAATTCACCCCTCCACTTT.

V and J are TRBV20-1 and TRBJ2-7, with 9 bases fitting TRBD1. Trimming cost V 3 bases and J 5 bases; bases outside gene matches: 14. The CDR3 has 16 amino acids. CDR1 is DFQATT and CDR2 is SNEGSKA in the germline V gene (reference sequence). CDR3 sequence (DNA): TGCAGTGCTAGTGGTTCTACAGGGGGCGCTCTCAACGAGCAGTACTTC. Translating it yields CSASGSTGGALNEQYF.

This chain connects TRBV6-5 to TRBJ2-3; 8 nucleotides line up with TRBD1. After removal of 10 bases from V and 2 bases from J, the junction contained 8 bases not matched to a gene. The CDR3 length is 14 residues. Germline assignment: CDR1 MNHEY and CDR2 SVGAGI. CDR3 loop: CATRRQGSTDTQYF. The CDR3 DNA reads as TGTGCCACTCGAAGACAGGGGTCCACAGATACGCAGTATTTT.

The rearrangement links TRBV6-1 to TRBJ2-7, with D uncertain. Germline assignment: CDR1 MNHNS and CDR2 SASEGT. V lost 2 bases to trimming and J lost 0 bases, with 5 bases between them. The CDR3 covers 13 residues. The CDR3 sequence is CASSEQASYEQYF. The CDR3 DNA follows: TGTGCCAGCAGTGAACAGGCCTCCTACGAGCAGTACTTC.